This T cell receptor (beta chain) was profiled in a study of shared clonotypes between healthy human individuals. The authors' processing: Junction-only sequences without quality scores came from ImmunoSEQ, so filtering differed. Here immunoSEQ multiplex PCR was the method, and the copy in TCRdb shows in-frame clones only, minus some. Clone size and V and J calls were adopted from that table, with D and trimming inferred from the DNA. The data contain roughly 890,000 clones, 85% to 95% of them singletons. Naive CD8 populations comprised CD45RO-negative cells positively selected for CCR7, excluding terminally differentiated effector memory CD45RA+ cells. There were no recent acute infections or vaccinations among the donors, who were healthy HIV-negative adults. Whole-study results and caveats: Several donors held about 4.6% of naive CD4 clonotypes in common. Few donors limited the genetic and exposure-history diversity represented.

In this sample, this clone turned up once. Its specificity is not known. The sample was naive CD8+ T cells sorted from blood. This TCR came from a man aged 30-40 years in good health.

The CDR3 region has the DNA TGTGCCAGCAGTGACCCGGGGCTTCATTCCTACGAGCAGTACTTC. It is translated as CASSDPGLHSYEQYF. The chain is built from TRBV6-1 and TRBJ2-7; D tentatively reads TRBD1 or TRBD2 (5 bases each). V was pared by 3 bases and J by 1 base, with 13 bases between. The CDR3 has 15 amino acids. From germline, CDR1 is MNHNS and CDR2 SASEGT.